These 20 T cell receptor beta chains originate from one sample sequenced in a study of OX40 agonist ivuxolimab in advanced cancers. Using immunoSEQ multiplex PCR, the repertoire was profiled, and TCRdb retains in-frame clones only, with some absent. The sample has some 2,900 clones; roughly 90% are singletons. This specimen was CD4+ or CD8+ T cells sorted from blood, taken in a trial of the OX40 agonist ivuxolimab. These receptors were collected from an adult with an advanced solid tumor such as melanoma, head and neck, liver or kidney cancer.

As DNA, the CDR3 is TGTGCCAGCATGGGCAGGGGGGCTCCCTACGAGCAGTACTTC. Amino acids: CASMGRGAPYEQYF. The V gene is TRBV6-5, the J gene TRBJ2-7, with D maybe TRBD1 (7 bases). V lost 7 bases, J lost 2 bases, and 15 bases lay in between. The CDR3 spans 14 residues. Germline assignment: CDR1 MNHEY and CDR2 SVGAGI.

The rearrangement uses TRBV7-2 and TRBJ2-3; tentatively, D is TRBD1 (5 bases). The V end lost 2 bases, the J end lost 2 bases, and 8 bases lay between the germline ends. From germline, CDR1 is SGHTA and CDR2 FQGNSA. The CDR3 runs to 14 residues. The CDR3 spells CASSLRGPTDTQYF. The CDR3 DNA is TGTGCCAGCAGCTTAAGGGGCCCCACAGATACGCAGTATTTT.

This sequence joins TRBV7-2 and TRBJ2-5; D may match TRBD1 or TRBD2 (5 bases each). Per germline, CDR1 SGHTA and CDR2 FQGNSA. V was cut by 5 bases and J by 5 bases, with 12 bases left in between. The length of the CDR3 is 13 residues. CDR3 in amino acids: CASSRDLRETQYF. Here the CDR3 DNA reads TGTGCCAGCAGCCGGGACCTTAGGGAGACCCAGTACTTC.

The V call is TRBV2, the J call TRBJ2-5; no definite D call. Germline values: CDR1 SNHLY, CDR2 FYNNEI. V was trimmed by 7 bases and J by 2 bases, leaving 5 bases between them. This CDR3 comprises 11 residues. The CDR3 is CASNRQETQYF. The CDR3, as DNA: TGTGCCAGCAATCGTCAAGAGACCCAGTACTTC.

This chain uses TRBV18 with TRBJ1-5; tentative D call: TRBD1 (5 bases). The germline CDR1 and CDR2 sequences are KGHSH and LQKENI. This CDR3 is 15 amino acids long. Trimming pared 2 bases from V and 4 bases from J, leaving 12 bases between. CDR3 protein: CASSPAGTANQPQHF. In nucleotides, the CDR3 is TGTGCCAGCTCACCAGCCGGGACGGCAAATCAGCCCCAGCATTTT.

The chain has TRBV28 and TRBJ1-2; TRBD1 might be the D (6 bases). Germline assignment: CDR1 MDHEN and CDR2 SYDVKM. V lost 4 bases and J lost 4, with 10 bases in between. CDR3 length: 13 residues. In DNA, the CDR3 is TGTGCCAGCAGTTCAACAGGGATCTATGGCTACACCTTC. Translation: CASSSTGIYGYTF.

The J gene is TRBJ1-2, the V gene TRBV27, with a weak D call TRBD1 (6 bases). Germline loops: CDR1 MNHEY, CDR2 SMNVEV (reference sequence). This CDR3 has 13 amino acids. V lost 4 bases, J lost 3 bases, and 9 bases lay in between. The CDR3 spells CASSWGADYGYTF. The CDR3, as DNA: TGTGCCAGCAGTTGGGGGGCAGACTATGGCTACACCTTC.

The chain recombines TRBV7-9 with TRBJ1-3; D may be TRBD1 (5 bases). Germline lookup yields CDR1 SEHNR and CDR2 FQNEAQ (reference sequence). V lost 4 bases, J lost 0 bases, and 7 bases lay in between. The CDR3 has 14 amino acids. The CDR3, as DNA: TGTGCCAGCAGCTATGACAGCTCTGGAAACACCATATATTTT. Its translation: CASSYDSSGNTIYF.

There are a few counts of this clone. The chain carries TRBV7-6 and TRBJ2-7; D gene ambiguous. Germline-derived CDR1 and CDR2 are SGHVS and FNYEAQ. The length of the CDR3 is 12 residues. Trimming took off 1 base at V and 5 bases at J, with 6 bases between the two ends. CDR3 protein: CASSLVKDEQYF. In DNA form, the CDR3 reads TGTGCCAGCAGCTTAGTAAAGGACGAGCAGTACTTC.

This clone was seen a few times. The J gene is TRBJ1-1, the V gene TRBV30; TRBD1 might be the D (5 bases). Germline assignment: CDR1 GTSNPN and CDR2 SVGIG (reference sequence). V lost 0 bases, J lost 6 bases, and 20 bases lay in between. The length of the CDR3 is 16 residues. The CDR3 region is CAWSVGRLGTPPEAFF. The CDR3 coding sequence is TGTGCCTGGAGTGTGGGCCGTCTAGGGACTCCGCCTGAAGCTTTCTTT.

The gene calls are TRBV19 and TRBJ2-1; TRBD1 aligns across 12 bases. Germline V gives CDR1 LNHDA, CDR2 SQIVND (reference sequence). V shed 6 bases and J 4 bases; nucleotides not matched to a gene: 4. This CDR3 contains 15 residues. The CDR3 sequence is CASRGTGGPYNEQFF. The CDR3 bases are TGTGCCAGTAGGGGGACAGGGGGCCCTTACAATGAGCAGTTCTTC.

J is TRBJ1-5 and V is TRBV6-1; D is unresolved. CDR1 is MNHNS, CDR2 SASEGT, per germline. Trimming took 2 bases from V and 4 from J, leaving 12 bases between them. This CDR3 is built from 15 residues. This chain's CDR3 is CASSEQSTENQPQHF. DNA for the CDR3: TGTGCCAGCAGTGAACAGTCAACAGAGAATCAGCCCCAGCATTTT.

The chain links TRBV10-3 to TRBJ1-2; tentatively, D is TRBD1 (6 bases). Per germline, CDR1 ENHRY and CDR2 SYGVKD. The V gene lost 6 bases and the J gene lost 5 bases, with 13 bases spanning the gap. The CDR3 covers 13 residues. The CDR3 DNA reads as TGTGCCATCAGACAGGGAGGGGTTTATGGCTACACCTTC. Its translation: CAIRQGGVYGYTF.

This clone was counted once. The rearrangement uses TRBV4-1 and TRBJ1-2; D gene uncertain. Germline V gene data show CDR1 as MGHRA and CDR2 as YSYEKL. The germline V and J ends were trimmed by 0 bases and 7 bases, with 9 bases remaining between them. The CDR3 runs to 13 residues. For the CDR3, the DNA is TGCGCCAGCAGCCAAGATTTGGGGTTTGGCTACACCTTC. Amino acids: CASSQDLGFGYTF.

The CDR3 protein is CATRGGANPYEQYF. The DNA of the CDR3 is TGTGCTACCCGAGGGGGGGCGAATCCCTACGAGCAGTACTTC. The chain recombines TRBV10-3 with TRBJ2-7; tentative D call: TRBD2 (7 bases). CDR1 ENHRY and CDR2 SYGVKD come from the germline V gene. The CDR3 contains 14 residues.

The chain carries TRBV28 and TRBJ2-7; D is possibly TRBD1 or TRBD2 (5 bases each). The CDR3 contains 15 residues. The V end was cut by 2 bases, the J end by 0 bases, with 11 bases between. Per germline, CDR1 MDHEN and CDR2 SYDVKM. CDR3 protein: CASSLRWDPSYEQYF. The CDR3 DNA reads as TGTGCCAGCAGTTTACGGTGGGACCCCTCCTACGAGCAGTACTTC.

This rearrangement joins TRBV7-2 to TRBJ1-5; tentative D call: TRBD1 (6 bases). Trimming took off 1 base at V and 6 bases at J, with 10 bases between the two ends. The length of the CDR3 is 14 residues. CDR1 is SGHTA and CDR2 is FQGNSA in the germline V gene. Here the CDR3 DNA reads TGTGCCAGCAGCTTAGGGGGGGCTAGTCAGCCCCAGCATTTT. Its protein product is CASSLGGASQPQHF. Looking up the rest from reference TRBV7-2 and TRBJ1-5 gives the full variable domain: GAGVSQSPSNKVTEKGKDVELRCDPISGHTALYWYRQSLGQGLEFLIYFQGNSAPDKSGLPSDRFSAERTGGSVSTLTIQRTQQEDSAVYLCASSLGGASQPQHFGDGTRLSIL.

The chain links TRBV6-5 to TRBJ2-7; 13 bases map to TRBD2. The CDR3 spans 14 residues. The germline V gene has CDR1 MNHEY and CDR2 SVGAGI. The ends lost 5 bases at V and 3 bases at J; junction bases unmatched: 1. The DNA for the CDR3 is TGTGCCAGCAGTCGGACTAGCGGGGGCTACGAGCAGTACTTC. Protein sequence: CASSRTSGGYEQYF.

The chain couples TRBV6-5 to TRBJ2-7; D remains unclear. From germline, CDR1 is MNHEY and CDR2 SVGAGI. The CDR3 extends over 14 amino acids. V was shortened by 5 bases and J by 2 bases, with 13 bases between the two germline ends. The CDR3 coding sequence is TGTGCCAGCAGTGCCAGTAAAAGGGCCTACGAGCAGTACTTC. Protein: CASSASKRAYEQYF.

The gene calls are TRBV18 and TRBJ1-3; a possible D gene is TRBD1 (5 bases). V lost 6 bases to trimming and J lost 0 bases, with 9 bases between them. The V gene's germline CDR1 is KGHSH and CDR2 LQKENI. The CDR3 is 14 residues long. CDR3: CASSDSFSGNTIYF. CDR3 sequence (DNA): TGTGCCAGCTCCGACAGTTTCTCTGGAAACACCATATATTTT.